The 10 T cell receptor beta chains reported below all come from one sample, sequenced in a study of cytomegalovirus exposure and HLA in healthy donors. Only in-frame clones appear in the TCRdb table, and some are missing; sequencing was by immunoSEQ multiplex PCR. The data show about 160,000 clones, just under 90% seen once. The specimen sequenced was PBMCs. All receptors come from a young man in good health and CMV-seropositive.

Ten or more counts support this clone. CDR3: CASSYSGASSSYEQYF. The DNA for the CDR3 is TGTGCCAGCAGTTACTCTGGGGCCTCGAGCTCCTACGAGCAGTACTTC. The V and J genes are TRBV6-5 and TRBJ2-7; TRBD1 might be the D (5 bases). This CDR3 is built from 16 residues. Germline V gene lookup returns CDR1 MNHEY and CDR2 SVGAGI. Trimming cost V 0 bases and J 0 bases, with 12 bases left between them.

The V call is TRBV2, the J call TRBJ2-7; 12 nucleotides agree with TRBD2. V shed 3 bases, J shed 3 bases, and the junction held 12 bases outside the gene matches. The CDR3 loop spans 18 amino acids. Germline CDR1 and CDR2: SNHLY and FYNNEI. CDR3 region: CASSDGLAGGRAYYEQYF. CDR3 nucleotides: TGTGCCAGCAGTGACGGGCTAGCGGGAGGGAGGGCCTACTACGAGCAGTACTTC.

The chain joins TRBV7-2 to TRBJ2-1; TRBD2 matches 7 bases. Trimming removed 5 bases from V and 7 bases from J; junction bases left unmatched: 17. From germline, CDR1 is SGHTA and CDR2 FQGNSA. The CDR3 loop spans 17 amino acids. CDR3 coding DNA: TGTGCCAGCAGCGCCTCCTCGGGGAGGGCCATCTTTAATGAGCAGTTCTTC. It translates to CASSASSGRAIFNEQFF.

The rearrangement uses TRBV19 and TRBJ2-7; D is perhaps TRBD2 (6 bases). V lost 4 bases, J lost 7 bases, and 23 bases lay in between. Germline CDR1 LNHDA, CDR2 SQIVND (reference sequence). The CDR3 sequence is 16 residues long. CDR3 nucleotide sequence: TGTGCCAGTAGTACCTTTTTTGGCAGCCCTGGGGGGGAGCAGTACTTC. This gives the protein CASSTFFGSPGGEQYF.

This chain links TRBV7-9 with TRBJ1-4; the match to TRBD1 covers 9 bases. This CDR3 contains 14 residues. The germline V gene encodes CDR1 SEHNR and CDR2 FQNEAQ (reference sequence). V shed 5 bases, J shed 5 bases, and the junction held 3 bases outside the gene matches. The CDR3 here is CASSRDRGNEKLFF. The CDR3, as DNA: TGTGCCAGCAGCCGAGACAGGGGGAATGAAAAACTGTTTTTT.

The chain joins TRBV5-6 to TRBJ1-2; TRBD1 agrees at 9 bases. This CDR3 has 15 amino acids. With V trimmed by 5 bases and J by 0 bases, 5 bases remained unmatched. The germline V gene encodes CDR1 SGHDT and CDR2 YYEEEE. The CDR3 sequence is CASRDRGVANYGYTF. CDR3 sequence (DNA): TGTGCCAGCAGGGACAGGGGAGTAGCTAACTATGGCTACACCTTC.

The rearrangement links TRBV30 to TRBJ2-7; D call uncertain. Trimming took off 0 bases at V and 1 base at J, with 7 bases between the two ends. CDR1 and CDR2 (germline): GTSNPN, SVGIG (reference sequence). This CDR3 has 13 amino acids. CDR3: CAWSVLRSYEQYF. CDR3 nucleotide sequence: TGTGCCTGGAGTGTACTGAGATCCTACGAGCAGTACTTC.

This chain joins TRBV5-6 and TRBJ2-3, with D tentatively TRBD2 (6 bases). Germline CDR1 and CDR2: SGHDT and YYEEEE. The germline V and J ends were trimmed by 0 bases and 3 bases, with 11 bases remaining between them. This CDR3 has 15 residues. This CDR3 reads CASSLGDSGTDTQYF. The CDR3 nucleotides are TGTGCCAGCAGCTTGGGGGATAGCGGTACAGATACGCAGTATTTT.

The V call is TRBV13, the J call TRBJ2-1; D is perhaps TRBD2 (6 bases). Germline V gene sequence: CDR1 PRHDT, CDR2 FYEKMQ (reference sequence). The CDR3 length is 16 residues. Trimming cost V 3 bases and J 0 bases, with 12 bases left between them. The CDR3 protein is CASSFHGTFSYNEQFF. The CDR3, as DNA: TGTGCCAGCAGCTTCCACGGGACTTTCTCCTACAATGAGCAGTTCTTC.

The chain joins TRBV5-1 to TRBJ1-1, with TRBD1 matching over 9 bases. V shed 4 bases, J shed 0 bases, and the junction held 7 bases outside the gene matches. The CDR3 runs to 16 residues. The germline gives CDR1 SGHRS, CDR2 YFSETQ. The CDR3 nucleotides are TGCGCCAGCAGCGAGGGGACAGGGAGGGTGAACACTGAAGCTTTCTTT. Protein product: CASSEGTGRVNTEAFF. The variable domain in full, with the rest retrieved from reference TRBV5-1 and TRBJ1-1, is KAGVTQTPRYLIKTRGQQVTLSCSPISGHRSVSWYQQTPGQGLQFLFEYFSETQRNKGNFPGRFSGRQFSNSRSEMNVSTLELGDSALYLCASSEGTGRVNTEAFFGQGTRLTVV.